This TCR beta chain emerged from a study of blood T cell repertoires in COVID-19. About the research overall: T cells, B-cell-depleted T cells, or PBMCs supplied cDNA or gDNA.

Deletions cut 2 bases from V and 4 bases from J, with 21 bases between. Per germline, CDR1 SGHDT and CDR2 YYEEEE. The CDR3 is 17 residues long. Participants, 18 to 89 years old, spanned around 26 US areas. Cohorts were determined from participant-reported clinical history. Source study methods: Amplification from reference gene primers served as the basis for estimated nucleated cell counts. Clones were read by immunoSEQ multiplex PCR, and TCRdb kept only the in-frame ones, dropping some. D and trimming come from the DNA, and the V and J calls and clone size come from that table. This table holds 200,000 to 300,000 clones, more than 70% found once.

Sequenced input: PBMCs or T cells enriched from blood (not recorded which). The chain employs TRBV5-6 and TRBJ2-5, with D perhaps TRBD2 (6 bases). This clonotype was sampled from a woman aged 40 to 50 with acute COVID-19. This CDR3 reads CASSFRLRPGLRETQYF. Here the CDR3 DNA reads TGTGCCAGCAGCTTTCGTCTCCGACCGGGACTCAGAGAGACCCAGTACTTC.